Listed below are T cell receptor beta chains from one sample, sequenced in a study of shared clonotypes between healthy human individuals. Repertoires were generated with immunoSEQ multiplex PCR, while TCRdb's copy carries only in-frame clones and drops some. The sample holds some 630,000 clones, about two thirds seen once. Sequencing input: memory CD4+ T cells sorted from blood. The receptors derive from a woman aged 30 to 39 in good health. The CDR3 runs from the conserved cysteine through the conserved F or W. The D gene is left open where the match is weak. The size entry is marked missing in some rows and otherwise reads once, few, many or a size class.

CDR3 DNA	CDR3 protein	D gene	clone size	V gene	J gene
TGTGCCAGCAGTCCCCGTAGCGGCCCCTACAATGAGCAGTTCTTC	CASSPRSGPYNEQFF	NA	NA	TRBV2	TRBJ2-1
TGTGCCAGCAGTGATAAGGGGACGGCTAATGAAAAACTGTTTTTT	CASSDKGTANEKLFF	NA	many	TRBV25-1	TRBJ1-4
TGTGCCTGGTCGACTAGCGGGAGACTCGAGCAGTACTTC	CAWSTSGRLEQYF	TRBD2	NA	TRBV30	TRBJ2-7
TGTGCCAGCAGCAGCCAAACAGGGATGAACACTGAAGCTTTCTTT	CASSSQTGMNTEAFF	NA	NA	TRBV7-6	TRBJ1-1
TGTGCCAGCAGTGAAATCTCCCGAGAGACCCAGTACTTC	CASSEISRETQYF	NA	NA	TRBV6-1	TRBJ2-5
TGTGCCAGCAGGAATCCCGGGGCTGTCGACGAGCAGTACTTC	CASRNPGAVDEQYF	NA	NA	TRBV5-4	TRBJ2-7
TGTGCCACCAGCAGAGGGGGCGGGAGGCTCGATGAGCAGTTCTTC	CATSRGGGRLDEQFF	TRBD2	few	TRBV15	TRBJ2-1
TGTGCCAGCAGTTCCCCCGAGGGGGGCAGGATTGAAGCTTTCTTT	CASSSPEGGRIEAFF	NA	many	TRBV27	TRBJ1-1
TGTGCCAGCAGCTCCAGCGGGAGGTCGGTAGATACGCAGTATTTT	CASSSSGRSVDTQYF	TRBD2	few	TRBV11-2	TRBJ2-3
TGTGCCAGCAGCCAAGACGGAGGGGGAAGCTCCTACGAGCAGTACTTC	CASSQDGGGSSYEQYF	NA	few	TRBV4-2	TRBJ2-7
TGCGCCAGCAGCCAAGCAGGGGGCGACCAGCCCCAGCATTTT	CASSQAGGDQPQHF	TRBD1	few	TRBV4-1	TRBJ1-5
TGTGCCAGCAGCGTAGCTCCCCAAGAGGTCTACGAGCAGTACTTC	CASSVAPQEVYEQYF	NA	NA	TRBV9	TRBJ2-7
TGTGCCAGCAGCCAAGAGGAGGGGACCCAGTACTTC	CASSQEEGTQYF	NA	NA	TRBV4-2	TRBJ2-5
TGTGCCAGCAGACCGCGGCCTGCGGGTTATAGACAGGGGCACACCGGGGAGCTGTTTTTT	CASRPRPAGYRQGHTGELFF	TRBD1	few	TRBV27	TRBJ2-2
TGTGCCAGCAGTTCCCGTGGGGGCTTTGGGCAGCCCCAGCATTTT	CASSSRGGFGQPQHF	NA	NA	TRBV28	TRBJ1-5
TGTGCCAGCAGCTTGGGTGGCCCCACAGATACGCAGTATTTT	CASSLGGPTDTQYF	NA	NA	TRBV5-6	TRBJ2-3
TGTGCCAGCAGCTTAGGGGGGAGCATTCAGTACTTC	CASSLGGSIQYF	NA	NA	TRBV11-3	TRBJ2-4
TGTGCCAGCAGTACGACACAGGGGGATACTGAAGCTTTCTTT	CASSTTQGDTEAFF	TRBD1	NA	TRBV6-5	TRBJ1-1
TGCGCCAGCACTCCCCTTGCCCGAATTTCGGGTGCGAGAAACATTCAGTACTTC	CASTPLARISGARNIQYF	NA	NA	TRBV23-1	TRBJ2-4
TGTGCCAGCAGCCCGCTCAACCTCAGGAGGGAGCAGTTCTTC	CASSPLNLRREQFF	NA	NA	TRBV14	TRBJ2-1
TGTGCCAGCAGTTTCCGTAGCGGGAGGGCCAATGAGCAGTTCTTC	CASSFRSGRANEQFF	TRBD2	NA	TRBV27	TRBJ2-1
TGTGCCAGCAGAAGGCAACAGGGCGTTAACACTGAAGCTTTCTTT	CASRRQQGVNTEAFF	NA	NA	TRBV2	TRBJ1-1
TGTGCCAGTGGACTAGCGAACACCGGGGAGCTGTTTTTT	CASGLANTGELFF	TRBD2	NA	TRBV19	TRBJ2-2
TGTGCCAGCAGCTTAGGAGTTCAAGTAAAGCAGTACTTC	CASSLGVQVKQYF	NA	NA	TRBV7-9	TRBJ2-7
TGTGCCAGCAGCTTAGAGGGCACAGATACGCAGTATTTT	CASSLEGTDTQYF	NA	NA	TRBV7-3	TRBJ2-3
TGTGCCAGCTCGTCCACCTACGAGCAGTACTTC	CASSSTYEQYF	NA	NA	TRBV18	TRBJ2-7
TGTGCCAGCAGTAGCAGTAGACAGGGTAGTGCTGAAGCTTTCTTT	CASSSSRQGSAEAFF	TRBD1	NA	TRBV6-5	TRBJ1-1
TGTGCCAGCAGTGATGCCCGGGGATGGGCGGCTTCCTACGAGCAGTACTTC	CASSDARGWAASYEQYF	NA	NA	TRBV6-1	TRBJ2-7
TGCGCCAGCAGCCATTACAACAGGGGCGGTCCAGATACGCAGTATTTT	CASSHYNRGGPDTQYF	TRBD1	NA	TRBV4-1	TRBJ2-3
TGTGCCAGCAAAGGTCAGCCAACTTCCCAGGGGGCCGCTTTCTTT	CASKGQPTSQGAAFF	TRBD1	NA	TRBV6-1	TRBJ1-1
TGTGCCAGCAGCCAAGATCGACGGGCGGGAGGGCCAATCGATGAGCAGTTCTTC	CASSQDRRAGGPIDEQFF	TRBD2	NA	TRBV4-2	TRBJ2-1
TGCGCCAGCAGCTTGAACCAGGGACAGGGCTACGAGCAGTACTTC	CASSLNQGQGYEQYF	TRBD1	NA	TRBV5-1	TRBJ2-7
TGCGCCAGCAGCCAAGCCCCCCCGAGTGGACTAGCGGGAGTTAAGCGTGAGCAGTTCTTC	CASSQAPPSGLAGVKREQFF	TRBD2	NA	TRBV4-1	TRBJ2-1
TGTGCCAGCAGCTTCAGACTAGCGGGGGGTACTGAGCAGTTCTTC	CASSFRLAGGTEQFF	TRBD2	NA	TRBV7-2	TRBJ2-1
TGCGCCAGCAGGGGGGCAGGGGGCGGCAATCAGCCCCAGCATTTT	CASRGAGGGNQPQHF	TRBD1	NA	TRBV10-2	TRBJ1-5
TGTGCCAGCTCACCGAGGACAGGGACAAACACCGGGGAGCTGTTTTTT	CASSPRTGTNTGELFF	TRBD1	NA	TRBV18	TRBJ2-2
TGTGCCAGTAGTAGATTCGGGACTAGCGGGAGAGTGAGCACAGATACGCAGTATTTT	CASSRFGTSGRVSTDTQYF	TRBD2	NA	TRBV19	TRBJ2-3
TGTGCCAGTATGTCAGAGACAGGGCTGTTCATGAACACTGAAGCTTTCTTT	CASMSETGLFMNTEAFF	TRBD1	many	TRBV19	TRBJ1-1
TGTGCCAGCAGTTGGGGTTTCCAGCCCCAGCATTTT	CASSWGFQPQHF	NA	NA	TRBV28	TRBJ1-5
TGTGCCAGCGGCGTGGGGCTTCTTGACACCGGGGAGCTGTTTTTT	CASGVGLLDTGELFF	NA	few	TRBV7-2	TRBJ2-2
TGCGCCAGCAGCTTGGGGCTAGCAACAGGGGTCGGGGAGCTGTTTTTT	CASSLGLATGVGELFF	TRBD1	NA	TRBV5-1	TRBJ2-2
TGTGCCAGCAGCTTGCGGGAGGGCCCAATGTTAGTTTACAATGAGCAGTTCTTC	CASSLREGPMLVYNEQFF	TRBD2	NA	TRBV5-5	TRBJ2-1
TGTGCCAGCAGCTTTTCCACTAGCGGGGTTCAGAGGTACAATGAGCAGTTCTTC	CASSFSTSGVQRYNEQFF	TRBD2	NA	TRBV5-6	TRBJ2-1
TGTGCCAGCGGGAGGGCCTCCTACGAGCAGTACTTC	CASGRASYEQYF	TRBD2	NA	TRBV6-6	TRBJ2-7